This T cell receptor (beta chain) was retrieved from a study of OX40 agonist ivuxolimab in advanced cancers. For context, the study as a whole: Ivuxolimab was a fully human IgG2 agonistic monoclonal antibody targeting the costimulatory receptor OX40 (CD134). Peripheral TCRbeta sequencing was intended to test whether TCR sequence diversity was altered and clonal T-cell expansion was caused by ivuxolimab. Partial responses occurred in three dose-escalation patients, of whom one had hepatocellular carcinoma and two had cutaneous melanoma. Patients were allowed to have had prior anti-PD-1, anti-PD-L1 or anti-CTLA-4 therapy, and more than 30% of the dose-escalation patients had previously received checkpoint inhibitors. A male proportion of around 81% and a mean age of 60 years, ranging from 23 to 79, were recorded for the dose-escalation cohort. The monotherapy dose-escalation portion (N of about 50 patients) of the phase I ivuxolimab trial is reported in the paper. Of the 50 or so patients in dose escalation, 19 had hepatocellular carcinoma, approximately 15 had melanoma, 9 had renal cell carcinoma and 9 had head and neck cancer. Intravenous ivuxolimab was administered to patients every 2 weeks at six dose levels: 0.01, 0.1, 0.3, 1.5, 3 and 10 mg/kg.

Patients with a history of autoimmune disease or receiving systemic immunosuppression were excluded from the trial. In every dose cohort, peripheral blood was drawn for TCR sequencing at baseline, cycle 4 day 1, and cycle 7 day 1. Samples came from an open-label, multicenter, first-in-human phase I dose-escalation trial of ivuxolimab. Adults with locally advanced or metastatic melanoma, renal cell carcinoma, hepatocellular carcinoma or head and neck squamous cell carcinoma were enrolled in the trial. CD4+ and CD8+ T cells were sorted separately from peripheral blood before TCR sequencing. Genomic DNA was isolated from the sorted cells so that the TCRbeta CDR3 region could be sequenced. TCRbeta CDR3 regions were sequenced using the immunoSEQ Assay. Not all clones reach the TCRdb copy of this immuneACCESS table, which keeps in-frame sequences only. Checked studies attribute under half of the gap to unresolved V genes and leave the rest unexplained. The table for this sample lists about 58,000 clones; 70% to 90% of them were counted only once. Jointly, the top ten make up approximately 3.1% of the sample.

The CDR3 goes from the cysteine to the phenylalanine over 19 residues. This entry keeps only the CDR3 DNA: 57 bases, framed from base 1. V gives up 10 bases and J gives up 6 bases, and the segment between their germline ends measures 36 bases. Per the germline V gene, SGHTA is the CDR1 and FQGTGA is the CDR2. Overall study results and their limits: In partial responders in the 0.1-3.0 mg/kg groups, normalized peripheral clonal expansion was found to be among the lowest, especially among CD8+ T cells. After ivuxolimab, CD8+ T cells had more expanded clones than CD4+ T cells on average. Antigen specificity was not determined for the clonally expanded peripheral T cells. At doses of 0.1 to 3.0 mg/kg, clonal expansion of both CD4+ and CD8+ blood T cells was observed from baseline to week 6. Low levels of normalized T-cell clonal expansion were also seen in some patients who did not respond.

Note on this clone: Its antigen remains unidentified. The record has no base qualities; no much larger clone is one base away. Different DNA sequences within this sample yield the same CDR3.

This TCR was recovered from an adult with an advanced solid tumor such as melanoma, head and neck, liver or kidney cancer. The V and J segments used are TRBV7-3 and TRBJ1-1, with an unclear D gene assignment. The sequencing used CD4+ or CD8+ T cells sorted from blood, collected in a trial of the OX40 agonist ivuxolimab. The nucleotide sequence is TGTGCCACCCCTAGCTTAATCCATCCTCGGGTGTCTGGCGATGCTGAAGCTTTCTTT. This translates into CATPSLIHPRVSGDAEAFF.